These 16 T cell receptor beta chains were sequenced from one sample in a study of blood T cell repertoires in COVID-19 (dated by TCRdb to the early 2020s). Library generation was performed with the immunoSEQ multiplex PCR assay. TCRdb took over this immuneACCESS table, retaining in-frame rearrangements with V and J assigned. Such tables are incomplete; in checked studies, under half of the missing clones stem from an unresolved V gene, and the remainder is unexplained. The sample profile shows about 160,000 clones; about nine tenths of them were found once. Of the sample, 4.8% falls within the top ten clones. The sequenced material came from peripheral blood. These receptors came from a young man with COVID-19, enrolled during active disease.

The chain couples TRBV15 to TRBJ2-3; TRBD2 agrees at 11 bases. Germline lookup yields CDR1 LNHNV and CDR2 YYDKDF (reference sequence). The CDR3 extends over 16 amino acids. V lost 4 bases to trimming and J lost 7 bases; unmatched junction nucleotides: 10. This CDR3 reads CATSTPLAGGIYTQYF. Here the CDR3 DNA reads TGTGCCACCAGCACCCCCCTAGCGGGGGGCATCTATACGCAGTATTTT.

This chain joins TRBV7-9 and TRBJ2-7, with TRBD1 matching over 7 bases. Germline V gene data show CDR1 as SEHNR and CDR2 as FQNEAQ (reference sequence). The CDR3 covers 13 residues. The trim removed 10 bases at V and 5 bases at J, leaving 11 bases unmatched. The CDR3: CATNPTGAHEQYF. As DNA, the CDR3 is TGTGCCACCAATCCTACAGGGGCCCACGAGCAGTACTTC.

DNA of the CDR3: TGTGCCAGCAGTTACAGGCGGGGGAGCCAAGAGACCCAGTACTTC. Its translation: CASSYRRGSQETQYF. The chain employs TRBV6-5 and TRBJ2-5; 7 bases line up with TRBD2. J lost 1 base, V lost 2 bases, and 4 bases had no gene match. Germline assignment: CDR1 MNHEY and CDR2 SVGAGI. The CDR3 extends over 15 amino acids.

CDR3 sequence reads: CASSPGQGVYNEQFF. The CDR3 DNA reads as TGTGCCAGCAGCCCGGGACAGGGGGTGTACAATGAGCAGTTCTTC. The V and J genes are TRBV6-5 and TRBJ2-1, with 11 bases that match TRBD1. V gave up 6 bases and J gave up 4 bases; unmatched junction bases: 5. The germline gives CDR1 MNHEY, CDR2 SVGAGI. The CDR3 runs to 15 residues.

The rearrangement joins TRBV4-2 to TRBJ2-4, with a tentative D call TRBD2 (5 bases). The CDR3 sequence is 15 residues long. Between the trimmed V and J ends, which lost 0 bases and 6 bases, there was a span of 12 bases. Germline values: CDR1 LGHNA, CDR2 YNFKEQ. DNA of the CDR3: TGTGCCAGCAGCCAAGATCGGGCAGAGGGAAACATTCAGTACTTC. It codes for CASSQDRAEGNIQYF.

The chain uses TRBV13 and TRBJ1-6; D call uncertain. This CDR3 is built from 17 residues. Germline V gives CDR1 PRHDT, CDR2 FYEKMQ (reference sequence). Trimming took off 1 base at V and 4 bases at J, with 14 bases between the two ends. The CDR3 sequence is CASSLASHRRYNSPLHF. CDR3 DNA sequence: TGTGCCAGCAGCTTAGCCTCTCACCGGCGGTATAATTCACCCCTCCACTTT.

This CDR3 is CASSQGRLAGGRAEQYF. CDR3 in DNA: TGTGCCAGCAGCCAAGGCCGACTAGCGGGGGGGCGTGCCGAGCAGTACTTC. The chain combines TRBV3-1 (or the pseudogene TRBV3-2) with TRBJ2-7; 14 bases fit TRBD2. The junction had 8 bases not matched to a gene; V was cut back by 1 base and J by 6 bases. The germline V gene has CDR1 LGHDT and CDR2 YNNKEL (reference sequence). The CDR3 has 17 residues.

The chain carries TRBV12-3 or TRBV12-4 and TRBJ2-1; tentative D call: TRBD1 (5 bases). The CDR3 totals 13 residues. V shed 2 bases and J shed 5 bases, with 7 bases lying between them. The CDR3 DNA follows: TGTGCCAGCAGTTTATCCAGGGACAATGAGCAGTTCTTC. Its translation: CASSLSRDNEQFF.

This chain links TRBV4-3 with TRBJ2-3; 12 nucleotides line up with TRBD2. CDR3 size: 15 residues. After removal of 4 bases from V and 1 base from J, the junction contained 0 bases not matched to a gene. Germline V lookup: CDR1 LGHNA, CDR2 YSLEER. This CDR3 reads CASSRLAGGTDTQYF. DNA of the CDR3: TGCGCCAGCAGCCGACTAGCGGGGGGCACAGATACGCAGTATTTT.

The genes are TRBV4-1 and TRBJ1-1, with D possibly being TRBD1 (6 bases). V lost 2 bases and J lost 1, with 14 bases in between. This CDR3 comprises 16 residues. CDR1 is MGHRA, CDR2 YSYEKL, per germline. The CDR3 DNA reads as TGCGCCAGCAGCCAACTTTTTGACAGGAGGAACACTGAAGCTTTCTTT. This translates into CASSQLFDRRNTEAFF.

CDR3 bases: TGTGCCAGCAGCCTGGACAGTAACACTGAAGCTTTCTTT. This codes for CASSLDSNTEAFF. The chain employs TRBV5-4 and TRBJ1-1; D may be TRBD1 (6 bases). The CDR3 is 13 amino acids. V lost 4 bases and J 2 bases, leaving 9 bases between the germline ends. Germline CDR1 reads SGHNT; CDR2 reads YYREEE (reference sequence).

The CDR3 protein is CATGDSFYGYTF. Written as DNA, the CDR3 is TGTGCCACCGGGGACAGTTTCTATGGCTACACCTTC. The chain couples TRBV2 to TRBJ1-2; 7 bases line up with TRBD1. The CDR3 is 12 residues long. J lost 4 bases, V lost 10 bases, and 6 bases had no gene match. Per the germline V gene, CDR1 is SNHLY and CDR2 is FYNNEI.

The chain recombines TRBV15 with TRBJ1-2; the D is unclear. CDR1 is LNHNV and CDR2 is YYDKDF in the germline V gene (reference sequence). There are 15 residues in the CDR3. Trimming removed 2 bases from V and 4 bases from J, with 14 bases in between. The CDR3 sequence: CATSRSPGLGYGYTF. The CDR3 bases are TGTGCCACCAGCAGATCCCCTGGACTTGGCTATGGCTACACCTTC.

The J gene is TRBJ2-2, the V gene TRBV4-1; weak D call: TRBD2 (6 bases). V was clipped by 1 base and J by 2 bases, with 11 bases between them. Per the germline V gene, CDR1 is MGHRA and CDR2 is YSYEKL. CDR3 length equals 16 residues. The CDR3 DNA reads as TGCGCCAGCAGCCAAGTTCCGGGACTTAACACCGGGGAGCTGTTTTTT. It is translated as CASSQVPGLNTGELFF.

The J gene is TRBJ2-7, the V gene TRBV7-2; TRBD2 matches 8 bases. This CDR3 region has 15 residues. J gave up 7 bases and V 2 bases, and 10 bases lay outside the gene matches. Germline V CDR1 and CDR2: SGHTA, FQGNSA. CDR3 in DNA: TGTGCCAGCAGCTTAAACTCCGGGGGGGCCGGGGAGCAGTACTTC. This codes for CASSLNSGGAGEQYF. The entire variable domain, with the rest obtained from reference TRBV7-2 and TRBJ2-7, is as follows: GAGVSQSPSNKVTEKGKDVELRCDPISGHTALYWYRQSLGQGLEFLIYFQGNSAPDKSGLPSDRFSAERTGGSVSTLTIQRTQQEDSAVYLCASSLNSGGAGEQYFGPGTRLTVT.

The chain has TRBV28 and TRBJ1-1; weak D call: TRBD1 (6 bases). This CDR3 is built from 14 residues. Germline V gene lookup returns CDR1 MDHEN and CDR2 SYDVKM. The V gene lost 3 bases and the J gene lost 5 bases, with 13 bases spanning the gap. The CDR3 DNA is TGTGCCAGCAGTTTGGACAGTACCACGACTGAAGCTTTCTTT. It codes for CASSLDSTTTEAFF.